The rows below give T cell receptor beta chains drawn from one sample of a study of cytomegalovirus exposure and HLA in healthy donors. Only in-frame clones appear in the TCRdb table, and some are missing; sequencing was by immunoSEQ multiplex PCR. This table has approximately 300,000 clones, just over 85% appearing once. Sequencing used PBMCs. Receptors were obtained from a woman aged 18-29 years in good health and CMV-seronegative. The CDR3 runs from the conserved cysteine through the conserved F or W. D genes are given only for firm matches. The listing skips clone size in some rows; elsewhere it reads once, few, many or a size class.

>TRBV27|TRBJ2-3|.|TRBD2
CASSPGLAGADTQYF
TGTGCCAGCAGTCCCGGACTAGCGGGAGCAGATACGCAGTATTTT
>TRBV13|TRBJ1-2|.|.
CASSFLYGVDYGYTF
TGTGCCAGCAGCTTCCTTTACGGGGTCGACTATGGCTACACCTTC
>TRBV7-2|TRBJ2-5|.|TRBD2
CASSSVSGSETQYF
TGTGCCAGCAGCTCCGTTAGCGGGTCAGAGACCCAGTACTTC
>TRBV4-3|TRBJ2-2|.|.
CASSQEAGPSGTGELFF
TGCGCCAGCAGCCAAGAGGCGGGGCCCTCGGGCACCGGGGAGCTGTTTTTT
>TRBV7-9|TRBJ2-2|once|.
CASPGQLTGELFF
TGTGCCAGCCCCGGACAGTTGACCGGGGAGCTGTTTTTT
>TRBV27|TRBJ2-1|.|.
CASSSPDEQFF
TGTGCCAGCAGTTCCCCGGATGAGCAGTTCTTC
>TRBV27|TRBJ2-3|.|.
CASSLQGTTSDTQYF
TGTGCCAGCAGTCTCCAGGGGACCACCAGCGATACGCAGTATTTT
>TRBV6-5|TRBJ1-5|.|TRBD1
CASGPPGQNQPQHF
TGTGCCAGCGGCCCACCGGGACAGAATCAGCCCCAGCATTTT
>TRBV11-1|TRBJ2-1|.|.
CASSPELGGFYNEQFF
TGTGCCAGCAGCCCCGAGTTAGGCGGTTTCTACAATGAGCAGTTCTTC
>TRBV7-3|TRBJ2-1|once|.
CASSPRTASNEQFF
TGTGCCAGCAGCCCTAGGACTGCCTCGAATGAGCAGTTCTTC
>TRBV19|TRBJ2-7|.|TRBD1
CASSDTGTAYEQYF
TGTGCCAGTAGTGATACCGGGACAGCCTACGAGCAGTACTTC
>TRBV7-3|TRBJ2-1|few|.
CASSLTLAGYNEQFF
TGTGCCAGCAGCTTAACGCTTGCGGGTTACAATGAGCAGTTCTTC
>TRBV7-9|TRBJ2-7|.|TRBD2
CASSVAGASYEQYF
TGTGCCAGCAGTGTAGCGGGAGCCTCCTACGAGCAGTACTTC
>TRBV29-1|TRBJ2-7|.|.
CSVNRDYEQYF
TGCAGCGTAAACAGGGACTACGAGCAGTACTTC
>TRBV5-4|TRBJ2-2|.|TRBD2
CASSLGTSGRRTGELFF
TGTGCCAGCAGCTTGGGTACTAGCGGGAGGCGTACCGGGGAGCTGTTTTTT
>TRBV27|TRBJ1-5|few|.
CASSFRVDNQPQHF
TGTGCCAGCAGTTTCAGGGTTGATAATCAGCCCCAGCATTTT
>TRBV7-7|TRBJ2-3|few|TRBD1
CASSWGTDKTDTQYF
TGTGCTAGCAGCTGGGGGACAGATAAGACAGATACGCAGTATTTT
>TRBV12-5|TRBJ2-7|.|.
CASGPYSREQYF
TGTGCTAGTGGCCCTTATTCGAGGGAGCAGTACTTC
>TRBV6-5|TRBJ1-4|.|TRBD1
CASRTRTGTNEKLFF
TGTGCCAGCAGGACGAGGACAGGGACTAATGAAAAACTGTTTTTT
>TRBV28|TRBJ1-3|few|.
CASAPEPGNTIYF
TGTGCCAGCGCCCCCGAGCCCGGAAACACCATATATTTT
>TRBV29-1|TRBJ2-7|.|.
CSVEQGGGEQYF
TGCAGCGTTGAGCAGGGTGGCGGCGAGCAGTACTTC
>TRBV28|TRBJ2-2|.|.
CASSSGGGELFF
TGTGCCAGCAGTTCCGGCGGCGGGGAGCTGTTTTTT
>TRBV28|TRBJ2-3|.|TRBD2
CASSLGLAGAVDTQYF
TGTGCCAGCAGTTTAGGTCTAGCGGGGGCTGTAGATACGCAGTATTTT
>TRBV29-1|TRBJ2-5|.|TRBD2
CSVGLAGGGGETQYF
TGCAGCGTCGGGCTAGCGGGAGGAGGTGGAGAGACCCAGTACTTC
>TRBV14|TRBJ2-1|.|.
CASSQVYEQFF
TGTGCCAGCAGCCAAGTCTATGAGCAGTTCTTC
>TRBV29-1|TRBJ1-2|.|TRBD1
CSGQGGDGYTF
TGCAGCGGGCAGGGGGGAGATGGCTACACCTTC
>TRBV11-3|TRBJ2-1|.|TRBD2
CASSLGTSGALGNEQFF
TGTGCCAGCAGCCTCGGGACTAGCGGAGCCCTTGGAAATGAGCAGTTCTTC
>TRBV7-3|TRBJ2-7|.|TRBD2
CASSSGTSDSYEQYF
TGTGCCAGCAGCTCTGGGACTAGCGACTCCTACGAGCAGTACTTC
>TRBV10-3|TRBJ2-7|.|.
CAIRGSSYEQYF
TGTGCCATCAGGGGCAGCTCCTACGAGCAGTACTTC
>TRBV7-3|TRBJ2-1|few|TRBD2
CASSPGLAAYNEQFF
TGTGCCAGCAGCCCGGGACTAGCGGCTTACAATGAGCAGTTCTTC
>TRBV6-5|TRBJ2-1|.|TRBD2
CASSYPASGSDEQFF
TGTGCCAGCAGTTACCCGGCTAGCGGGAGCGATGAGCAGTTCTTC
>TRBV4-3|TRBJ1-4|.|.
CASSQEITDATNEKLFF
TGCGCCAGCAGCCAAGAGATAACAGACGCAACTAATGAAAAACTGTTTTTT
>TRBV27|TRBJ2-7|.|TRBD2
CASSYSSGSMLYEQYF
TGTGCCAGCAGCTATAGTAGCGGGAGTATGTTGTACGAGCAGTACTTC
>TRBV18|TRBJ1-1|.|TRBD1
CASSPGQGAVGLNTEAFF
TGTGCCAGCTCCCCGGGACAGGGGGCAGTTGGGTTGAACACTGAAGCTTTCTTT
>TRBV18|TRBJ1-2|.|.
CASSPGSGSNYGYTF
TGTGCCAGCTCACCAGGGAGTGGCTCTAACTATGGCTACACCTTC
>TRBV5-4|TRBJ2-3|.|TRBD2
CASSRLASDTQYF
TGTGCCAGCAGCCGACTAGCGTCAGATACGCAGTATTTT
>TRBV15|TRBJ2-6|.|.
CATSPGVSGANVLTF
TGTGCCACCAGCCCAGGGGTTTCCGGGGCCAACGTCCTGACTTTC
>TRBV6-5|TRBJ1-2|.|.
CASRGTGMGDYGYTF
TGTGCCAGCAGGGGAACAGGGATGGGAGACTATGGCTACACCTTC
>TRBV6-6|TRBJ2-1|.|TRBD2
CASTPSGTSGTNEQFF
TGTGCCAGCACCCCGTCCGGGACTAGCGGGACTAATGAGCAGTTCTTC
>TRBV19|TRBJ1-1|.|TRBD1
CASSSTGKTEAFF
TGTGCCAGTAGCTCGACAGGGAAGACTGAAGCTTTCTTT
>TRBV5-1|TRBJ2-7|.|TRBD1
CASSTDRDMGNEQYF
TGCGCCAGCAGCACCGACAGGGACATGGGTAACGAGCAGTACTTC
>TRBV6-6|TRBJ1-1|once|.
CASKESMNTEAFF
TGTGCCAGCAAAGAGAGCATGAACACTGAAGCTTTCTTT
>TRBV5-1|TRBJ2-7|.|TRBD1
CASSLASRQGSYEQYF
TGCGCCAGCAGCTTGGCTTCTCGACAGGGCTCGTACGAGCAGTACTTC
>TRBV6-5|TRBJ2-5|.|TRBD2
CASSFRTRGQETQYF
TGTGCCAGCAGTTTCCGGACTAGGGGACAAGAGACCCAGTACTTC
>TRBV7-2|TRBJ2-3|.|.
CASSLGGLLAASTDTQYF
TGTGCCAGCAGCTTAGGGGGGCTGCTAGCGGCTAGCACAGATACGCAGTATTTT
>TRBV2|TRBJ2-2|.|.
CASSEGADRELFF
TGTGCCAGCAGTGAGGGGGCTGACAGGGAGCTGTTTTTT
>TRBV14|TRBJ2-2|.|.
CASSQKGSITGELFF
TGTGCCAGCAGCCAGAAGGGGTCCATCACCGGGGAGCTGTTTTTT
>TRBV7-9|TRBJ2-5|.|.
CASSPGGITTGETQYF
TGTGCCAGCAGCCCAGGGGGGATAACCACTGGAGAGACCCAGTACTTC
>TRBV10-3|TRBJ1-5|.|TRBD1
CAISQGEGNQPQHF
TGTGCCATCAGTCAGGGGGAGGGCAATCAGCCCCAGCATTTT
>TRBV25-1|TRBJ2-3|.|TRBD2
CASSGTSGSRTDTQYF
TGTGCCAGCAGCGGGACTAGCGGGAGTAGGACAGATACGCAGTATTTT
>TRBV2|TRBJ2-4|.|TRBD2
CASRGQGLAGGGWNIQYF
TGTGCCAGCAGAGGACAAGGACTAGCGGGAGGGGGATGGAACATTCAGTACTTC